What follows are 11 T cell receptor beta chains derived from one specimen sequenced in a study of blood T cell repertoires in COVID-19. Profiling relied on immunoSEQ multiplex PCR, and the TCRdb table lists in-frame clones only, not all of them. The profile shows approximately 220,000 clones, around 88% of them singletons. The sequenced material came from PBMCs or T cells enriched from blood (not recorded which). The receptors derive from a woman in her twenties or thirties who had been exposed to COVID-19.

The V call is TRBV5-1, the J call TRBJ1-2; 8 positions agree with TRBD1. This CDR3 region has 15 residues. The ends lost 4 bases at V and 2 bases at J; junction bases unmatched: 7. In germline, CDR1 is SGHRS, CDR2 YFSETQ. The CDR3 sequence is CASSGGQAINYGYTF. DNA for the CDR3: TGCGCCAGCAGCGGGGGACAGGCAATAAACTATGGCTACACCTTC.

The V call is TRBV3-1 (or the pseudogene TRBV3-2), the J call TRBJ1-2; perhaps TRBD1 as D (5 bases). This CDR3 is 14 amino acids long. Germline V gene sequence: CDR1 LGHDT, CDR2 YNNKEL (reference sequence). Trimming left V 3 bases short and J 2 bases short, with 10 bases between. The chain's CDR3 is CASSHAGWNYGYTF. The CDR3 region has the DNA TGTGCCAGCAGCCACGCAGGGTGGAACTATGGCTACACCTTC.

This clone was seen a few times. The junction does not match germline at one end; this may be a read error. The chain carries TRBV28 and TRBJ1-1; D call uncertain. Germline-derived CDR1 and CDR2 are MDHEN and SYDVKM. The CDR3 length is 13 residues. The CDR3 DNA follows: TGTGCCAGCAGTCCCCCGTCCCACACCGAAGCTTTCTTT. Protein product: CASSPPSHTEAFF.

This clone occurred once. The CDR3 DNA reads TGTGCCAGCAGTTTGTCCGGGGATCAGCCCCAGCATTTT. This codes for CASSLSGDQPQHF. The chain links TRBV6-5 to TRBJ1-5, with D uncertain. Germline values: CDR1 MNHEY, CDR2 SVGAGI. Trimming took off 4 bases at V and 5 bases at J, with 9 bases between the two ends. The length of the CDR3 is 13 residues.

This chain joins TRBV19 and TRBJ1-2; TRBD1 matches at 7 bases. The germline CDR1 and CDR2 sequences are LNHDA and SQIVND (reference sequence). V dropped 4 bases and J dropped 8; count of bases not matched to a gene: 7. The CDR3 length is 13 residues. CDR3 in DNA: TGTGCCAGTAGTAGACAGGGCCGGAGGGGCTACACCTTC. Amino acid sequence: CASSRQGRRGYTF.

This chain connects TRBV10-3 to TRBJ2-1; the match to TRBD2 covers 9 bases. CDR1 is ENHRY and CDR2 is SYGVKD in the germline V gene. This CDR3 is built from 17 residues. Trimming at V came to 0 bases and at J to 1 base, leaving 4 bases not matched to a gene. CDR3 in amino acids: CAISESRLAGSYNEQFF. The CDR3 region has the DNA TGTGCCATCAGTGAGTCTAGGCTAGCGGGGTCCTACAATGAGCAGTTCTTC.

This chain joins TRBV7-2 and TRBJ1-2, with a tentative D call TRBD1 (6 bases). CDR3 size: 14 residues. V was clipped by 1 base and J by 8 bases, with 14 bases between them. Germline V gene lookup returns CDR1 SGHTA and CDR2 FQGNSA. The CDR3 region has the DNA TGTGCCAGCAGCTTAGGTTGGCAGGGGAACGGCTACACCTTC. Encoded protein: CASSLGWQGNGYTF.

The chain uses TRBV7-7 and TRBJ2-2; 9 bases map to TRBD1. CDR3 length: 15 residues. The ends lost 2 bases at V and 3 bases at J; junction bases unmatched: 1. Per the germline V gene, CDR1 is SSHAT and CDR2 is FNYEAQ (reference sequence). The CDR3 reads CASSLWTGDTGELFF. CDR3 bases: TGTGCCAGCAGCTTATGGACAGGGGACACCGGGGAGCTGTTTTTT.

In its sample, this clone was seen once. The V call is TRBV27, the J call TRBJ1-2; unclear D gene. CDR1 MNHEY and CDR2 SMNVEV come from the germline V gene (reference sequence). The CDR3 is 13 amino acids. Between the trimmed V and J ends, which lost 3 bases and 0 bases, there was a span of 5 bases. The CDR3, as DNA: TGTGCCAGCAGTTTCGGTACTAACTATGGCTACACCTTC. It encodes CASSFGTNYGYTF.

The count of this clone is one. CDR3: CASSYEGTEAFF. CDR3 sequence (DNA): TGTGCCAGCAGTTACGAGGGCACTGAAGCTTTCTTT. The chain is built from TRBV6-5 and TRBJ1-1, with D unresolved. The CDR3 totals 12 residues. Trimming shortened V by 2 bases and J by 4 bases, and 5 bases separated the two germline ends. Per germline, CDR1 MNHEY and CDR2 SVGAGI.

V gene TRBV3-1 (or the pseudogene TRBV3-2) combines with J gene TRBJ2-1, with 12 bases identical to TRBD2. V lost 1 base to trimming and J lost 8 bases; unmatched junction nucleotides: 3. This CDR3 spans 15 amino acids. Germline V gene lookup returns CDR1 LGHDT and CDR2 YNNKEL (reference sequence). The CDR3, as DNA: TGTGCCAGCAGCCAAGCTAGCGGGGGGGCGCATGAGCAGTTCTTC. It specifies CASSQASGGAHEQFF.